One sample yielded the 32 T cell receptor beta chains listed below, sequenced in a study of blood T cell repertoires in COVID-19. Only in-frame clones appear in the TCRdb table, and some are missing; sequencing was by immunoSEQ multiplex PCR. This sample has about 400,000 clones; roughly 90% occur once, and the top ten carry roughly 1.2%. Sequencing was carried out using peripheral blood. These receptors came from a man aged 40-50 years with acute or convalescent COVID-19.

The V gene is TRBV28, the J gene TRBJ1-1, with D perhaps matching TRBD1 (6 bases). The CDR3 runs 14 residues. Germline V gives CDR1 MDHEN, CDR2 SYDVKM. Trimming shortened V by 6 bases and J by 4 bases, and 15 bases separated the two germline ends. In DNA form, the CDR3 reads TGTGCCAGCAGCCGGAGACAGGTGATCACTGAAGCTTTCTTT. This sequence encodes CASSRRQVITEAFF.

This chain connects TRBV6-5 to TRBJ2-1, with D maybe TRBD1 (6 bases). With 6 bases removed from V and 12 bases from J, the gap between germline ends came to 12 bases. CDR3 length: 11 residues. Germline-derived CDR1 and CDR2 are MNHEY and SVGAGI. As DNA, the CDR3 is TGTGCCAGCAGCCAGAACAGGGTGCAGTTCTTC. Encoded protein: CASSQNRVQFF.

The chain carries TRBV28 and TRBJ2-5; TRBD2 might be the D (6 bases). Trimming cost V 3 bases and J 8 bases, with 25 bases left between them. Germline-derived CDR1 and CDR2 are MDHEN and SYDVKM. CDR3 length: 17 amino acids. In DNA, the CDR3 is TGTGCCAGCAGTTTGTCTTTCTTTGGGAGGAGGCATCCCACCCAGTACTTC. Translating gives CASSLSFFGRRHPTQYF. Full variable domain (rest looked up from reference TRBV28 and TRBJ2-5): DVKVTQSSRYLVKRTGEKVFLECVQDMDHENMFWYRQDPGLGLRLIYFSYDVKMKEKGDIPEGYSVSREKKERFSLILESASTNQTSMYLCASSLSFFGRRHPTQYFGPGTRLLVL.

The chain recombines TRBV29-1 with TRBJ2-5; tentative D call: TRBD1 (5 bases). In germline, CDR1 is SQVTM, CDR2 ANQGSEA. Trimming removed 2 bases from V and 7 bases from J, with 17 bases in between. The CDR3 is 14 amino acids. The chain's CDR3 is CSVELIQWQGTQYF. DNA of the CDR3: TGCAGCGTTGAATTGATACAGTGGCAGGGGACCCAGTACTTC.

The gene calls are TRBV6-6 and TRBJ1-1; D is unclear. V dropped 8 bases and J dropped 2 bases, with 6 bases sitting between them. The CDR3 spans 11 residues. Germline V lookup: CDR1 MNHNY, CDR2 SVGAGI (reference sequence). CDR3 residues: CASAGNTEAFF. CDR3 nucleotides: TGTGCCAGCGCAGGCAACACTGAAGCTTTCTTT.

The rearrangement uses TRBV4-3 and TRBJ1-5; D perhaps matches TRBD1 (5 bases). This CDR3 is built from 14 residues. V was clipped by 0 bases and J by 9 bases, with 12 bases between them. The germline gives CDR1 LGHNA, CDR2 YSLEER. The CDR3 loop is CASSQDTGVGPQHF. The DNA of the CDR3 is TGCGCCAGCAGCCAAGATACAGGAGTAGGGCCCCAGCATTTT.

This chain joins TRBV29-1 and TRBJ2-1; D possibly corresponds to TRBD2 (5 bases). Trimming shortened V by 5 bases and J by 11 bases, and 22 bases separated the two germline ends. CDR3 length: 14 amino acids. CDR1 and CDR2 (germline): SQVTM, ANQGSEA. CDR3 coding DNA: TGCAGCGTTAGGTCGGAACTAGACGCCAGGAAGCAGTTCTTC. Translating gives CSVRSELDARKQFF.

This clone showed up just once. This chain links TRBV24-1 with TRBJ2-1, with D perhaps matching TRBD2 (6 bases). This CDR3 has 16 amino acids. Germline CDR1 and CDR2: KGHDR and SFDVKD. V was clipped by 3 bases and J by 5 bases, with 16 bases between them. CDR3 bases: TGTGCCACCAGTGATCCCGGGACTCCCAAGCACAATGAGCAGTTCTTC. Translating it yields CATSDPGTPKHNEQFF.

This rearrangement joins TRBV12-3 or TRBV12-4 to TRBJ2-1; D not certain. This CDR3 has 12 amino acids. Between the trimmed V and J ends, which lost 3 bases and 8 bases, there was a span of 8 bases. Written as DNA, the CDR3 is TGTGCCAGCAGTTTCCGAGGCTATGAGCAGTTCTTC. Its translation is CASSFRGYEQFF.

This clone was counted a few times. The chain carries TRBV28 and TRBJ2-3; no reliable D call. From germline, CDR1 is MDHEN and CDR2 SYDVKM. V lost 6 bases, J lost 2 bases, and 15 bases lay in between. The CDR3 extends over 15 amino acids. For the CDR3, the DNA is TGTGCCAGCAGCCCTATTCGTCGTCACACAGATACGCAGTATTTT. This codes for CASSPIRRHTDTQYF.

The chain is built from TRBV27 and TRBJ2-7, with TRBD1 identical over 11 bases. CDR3 length equals 14 residues. Germline V gene data show CDR1 as MNHEY and CDR2 as SMNVEV (reference sequence). V shed 5 bases and J 6 bases; nucleotides not matched to a gene: 6. CDR3 region: CASSLGQGGFEQYF. The CDR3 coding sequence is TGTGCCAGCAGTCTGGGACAGGGGGGTTTCGAGCAGTACTTC.

The V and J genes are TRBV7-2 and TRBJ1-1; D uncertain. Trimming removed 6 bases from V and 1 base from J, with 15 bases in between. This CDR3 is built from 15 residues. Germline V gives CDR1 SGHTA, CDR2 FQGNSA. This CDR3 reads CASRRPFNPNTEAFF. For the CDR3, the DNA is TGTGCCAGCAGGAGGCCCTTTAACCCGAACACTGAAGCTTTCTTT.

The CDR3 region is CASSQAFPGGEAFF. The CDR3, as DNA: TGTGCCAGCAGCCAAGCCTTCCCGGGTGGTGAAGCTTTCTTT. The chain employs TRBV14 and TRBJ1-1; no reliable D call. V lost 1 base and J lost 7, with 13 bases in between. This CDR3 contains 14 residues. Germline values: CDR1 SGHDN, CDR2 FVKESK.

This sequence joins TRBV4-2 and TRBJ1-1; TRBD1 aligns across 7 bases. The CDR3 spans 15 residues. The germline V gene has CDR1 LGHNA and CDR2 YNFKEQ. Trimming removed 0 bases from V and 4 bases from J; junction bases left unmatched: 5. The DNA of the CDR3 is TGTGCCAGCAGCCAAGATGAGGCAGGGGGCACTGAAGCTTTCTTT. Its translation is CASSQDEAGGTEAFF.

This clone was counted once. The CDR3 protein is CASSQGDRGQAFF. CDR3 coding DNA: TGTGCCAGCAGCCAAGGAGACAGGGGGCAAGCTTTCTTT. This chain uses TRBV3-1 (or the pseudogene TRBV3-2) with TRBJ1-1; 10 nucleotides line up with TRBD1. Germline CDR1 and CDR2: LGHDT and YNNKEL (reference sequence). The V segment lost 1 base and the J segment 9 bases; nucleotides outside the gene matches: 2. This CDR3 spans 13 amino acids.

The J gene is TRBJ2-1, the V gene TRBV7-3, with 8 bases identical to TRBD2. V dropped 4 bases and J dropped 10; count of bases not matched to a gene: 15. Germline loops: CDR1 SGHTA, CDR2 FQGTGA. The CDR3 totals 16 residues. The DNA of the CDR3 is TGTGCCAGCAGCTCCCGGGGCGGAGCGGGAGTCAGGGAGCAGTTCTTC. The encoded protein is CASSSRGGAGVREQFF.

The chain uses TRBV5-1 and TRBJ2-1; 7 bases agree with TRBD1. V lost 2 bases and J lost 9; bases outside the gene matches: 8. Germline V CDR1 and CDR2: SGHRS, YFSETQ. CDR3 length: 14 amino acids. As DNA, the CDR3 is TGCGCCAGCAGCTTATGGACAGGTCGGACTGAGCAGTTCTTC. Translation: CASSLWTGRTEQFF. Looking up the rest from reference TRBV5-1 and TRBJ2-1 gives the full variable domain: KAGVTQTPRYLIKTRGQQVTLSCSPISGHRSVSWYQQTPGQGLQFLFEYFSETQRNKGNFPGRFSGRQFSNSRSEMNVSTLELGDSALYLCASSLWTGRTEQFFGPGTRLTVL.

The chain uses TRBV11-2 and TRBJ2-7, with 7 bases aligning to TRBD2. CDR1 is SGHAT, CDR2 FQNNGV, per germline. The CDR3 runs 14 residues. Losses at the gene ends were 5 bases for V and 4 bases for J; bases not matched to a gene: 8. CDR3 coding DNA: TGTGCCAGCAGCCCTCCCGCGGGAGCGTACGAGCAGTACTTC. Its translation: CASSPPAGAYEQYF.

The CDR3 sequence: CASSAPGVRAYEQYF. The CDR3 DNA is TGTGCCAGCAGCGCACCTGGGGTCAGGGCCTACGAGCAGTACTTC. V is TRBV11-2 and J is TRBJ2-7, with D possibly being TRBD1 (5 bases). V lost 5 bases and J lost 2, with 16 bases in between. Germline values: CDR1 SGHAT, CDR2 FQNNGV. The CDR3 spans 15 residues.

The chain recombines TRBV27 with TRBJ1-1; possible D gene TRBD1, 6 bases. The germline V gene has CDR1 MNHEY and CDR2 SMNVEV (reference sequence). This CDR3 has 15 residues. Trimming left V 5 bases short and J 4 bases short, with 17 bases between. In DNA, the CDR3 is TGTGCCAGCAGTAGTAGACAGGCAGGCTCCACTGAAGCTTTCTTT. It translates to CASSSRQAGSTEAFF.

The gene calls are TRBV28 and TRBJ1-1; D not resolved. This CDR3 region has 12 residues. The V gene lost 5 bases and the J gene lost 11 bases, with 15 bases spanning the gap. Germline V gene data show CDR1 as MDHEN and CDR2 as SYDVKM. CDR3 DNA sequence: TGTGCCAGCAGTGAAAATAGCCTTGGGGCTTTCTTT. Translation gives CASSENSLGAFF. Using reference TRBV28 and TRBJ1-1 for the parts outside the CDR3, the full variable domain is DVKVTQSSRYLVKRTGEKVFLECVQDMDHENMFWYRQDPGLGLRLIYFSYDVKMKEKGDIPEGYSVSREKKERFSLILESASTNQTSMYLCASSENSLGAFFGQGTRLTVV.

The gene calls are TRBV5-1 and TRBJ2-3; weak D call: TRBD1 (6 bases). The CDR3 covers 14 residues. The ends were cut back, 4 bases at V and 2 bases at J, with 11 bases in the middle. Per the germline V gene, CDR1 is SGHRS and CDR2 is YFSETQ. CDR3 nucleotides: TGCGCCAGCAGCACAGGGACGGTCACAGATACGCAGTATTTT. It is translated as CASSTGTVTDTQYF.

The CDR3 region has the DNA TGCGCCAGCAGCCAGGGACAGGGCTCTTATCAGCCCCAGCATTTT. It yields the protein CASSQGQGSYQPQHF. V is TRBV4-1 and J is TRBJ1-5, with 9 nucleotides matching TRBD1. CDR1 and CDR2 (germline): MGHRA, YSYEKL. The V gene end was trimmed by 3 bases and the J gene end by 5 bases; junction bases not matched to a gene: 5. CDR3 length: 15 residues.

The genes are TRBV28 and TRBJ1-2, with 12 bases matching TRBD1. Germline lookup yields CDR1 MDHEN and CDR2 SYDVKM. The CDR3 consists of 17 residues. The trim removed 6 bases at V and 8 bases at J, leaving 16 bases unmatched. DNA for the CDR3: TGTGCCAGCAGCCTCCCGGGACAGGGGGCGCAAGTGGGAGGCTACACCTTC. This gives the protein CASSLPGQGAQVGGYTF.

The CDR3 DNA sequence: TGCGCCAGCAGCTTGGTGTCAGGGGCGTCCTACGAGCAGTACTTC. Translation gives CASSLVSGASYEQYF. The chain joins TRBV5-1 to TRBJ2-7; tentatively, D is TRBD1 (6 bases). Germline assignment: CDR1 SGHRS and CDR2 YFSETQ. The CDR3 covers 15 residues. Trimming pared 0 bases from V and 1 base from J, leaving 11 bases between.

V gene TRBV3-1 (or the pseudogene TRBV3-2) combines with J gene TRBJ2-3; the match to TRBD2 covers 10 bases. V shed 5 bases, J shed 3 bases, and the junction held 2 bases outside the gene matches. CDR3 length equals 14 residues. Germline CDR1 reads LGHDT; CDR2 reads YNNKEL (reference sequence). In nucleotides, the CDR3 is TGTGCCAGCAGCGAACTAGCGGGGACAGATACGCAGTATTTT. Encoded protein: CASSELAGTDTQYF.

This chain joins TRBV28 and TRBJ2-2; 7 bases match TRBD1. CDR1 MDHEN and CDR2 SYDVKM come from the germline V gene. CDR3 length equals 16 residues. Germline trimming cut 3 bases from V and 0 bases from J; bases unmatched to any gene: 4. Written as DNA, the CDR3 is TGTGCCAGCAGTTTGACTGGGACAGCGAACACCGGGGAGCTGTTTTTT. Amino acids: CASSLTGTANTGELFF.

The chain carries TRBV23-1 and TRBJ1-5; D is possibly TRBD1 (6 bases). TRBV23-1 is identified as an open reading frame with a role that is uncertain. The CDR3 is 16 residues long. V lost 6 bases and J 5 bases, leaving 20 bases between the germline ends. CDR3 region: CASRTDKVGAYQPQHF. The DNA of the CDR3 is TGCGCCAGCAGGACGGACAAGGTGGGGGCCTATCAGCCCCAGCATTTT.

The rearrangement links TRBV5-4 to TRBJ2-3; D might be TRBD2 (6 bases). The V end lost 3 bases, the J end lost 6 bases, and 14 bases lay between the germline ends. Germline CDR1 reads SGHNT; CDR2 reads YYREEE (reference sequence). The CDR3 loop spans 14 amino acids. The DNA of the CDR3 is TGTGCCAGCAGCTCGCGGGGCCGGGGGGATACGCAGTATTTT. As protein: CASSSRGRGDTQYF.

This chain joins TRBV12-3 or TRBV12-4 and TRBJ1-1; D not resolved. The ends were cut back, 6 bases at V and 5 bases at J, with 7 bases in the middle. There are 11 residues in the CDR3. In nucleotides, the CDR3 is TGTGCCAGCAGCCGGGGAACTGAAGCTTTCTTT. This sequence encodes CASSRGTEAFF.

V gene TRBV27 combines with J gene TRBJ2-5, with D maybe TRBD1 (6 bases). Germline V gene sequence: CDR1 MNHEY, CDR2 SMNVEV (reference sequence). The CDR3 has 12 residues. V lost 7 bases and J 5 bases, leaving 11 bases between the germline ends. The CDR3 loop reads CASKGRGETQYF. The CDR3 region has the DNA TGTGCCAGCAAGGGCAGGGGTGAGACCCAGTACTTC.

This chain connects TRBV5-1 to TRBJ2-1; TRBD2 matches at 7 bases. Germline V lookup: CDR1 SGHRS, CDR2 YFSETQ. CDR3 size: 17 residues. With 5 bases clipped from V and 8 bases from J, the junction kept 19 bases outside the gene matches. The CDR3 DNA reads as TGCGCCAGCAGTTACTCCACTAGTGGGGGAGGGCCCGATGAGCAGTTCTTC. Its translation is CASSYSTSGGGPDEQFF.